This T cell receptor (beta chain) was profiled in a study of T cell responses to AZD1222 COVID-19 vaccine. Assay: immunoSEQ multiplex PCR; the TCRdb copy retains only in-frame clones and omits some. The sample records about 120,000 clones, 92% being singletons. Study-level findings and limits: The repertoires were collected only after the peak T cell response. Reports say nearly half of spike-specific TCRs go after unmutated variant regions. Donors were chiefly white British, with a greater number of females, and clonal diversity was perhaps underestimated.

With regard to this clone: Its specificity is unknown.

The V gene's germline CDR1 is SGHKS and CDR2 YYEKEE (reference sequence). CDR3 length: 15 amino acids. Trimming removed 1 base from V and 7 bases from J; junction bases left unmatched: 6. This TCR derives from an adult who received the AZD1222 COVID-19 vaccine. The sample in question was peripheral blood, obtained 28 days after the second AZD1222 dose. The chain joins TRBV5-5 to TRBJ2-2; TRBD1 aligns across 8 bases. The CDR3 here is CASSLYQGAVGELFF. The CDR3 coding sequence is TGTGCCAGCAGCTTGTACCAGGGGGCGGTCGGGGAGCTGTTTTTT.